The clone carrying this T cell receptor beta chain came up a few times. Antigen unknown. The sample belongs to a study of STAT3 mutations in large granular lymphocyte leukemia. Study-wide findings and caveats: Every T-cell large granular lymphocyte leukemia patient had at least one immunodominant TCR beta clonotype. Samples missed the first appearance of the clone.

Method: immunoSEQ multiplex PCR; TCRdb's copy keeps in-frame clones and lacks some. This table holds about 2,600 clones, about 33% found once. The CDR3 is made up of 14 amino acids. Looked up from germline, CDR1 is SEHNR and CDR2 is FQNEAQ (reference sequence). J lost 6 bases, V lost 5 bases, and 9 bases had no gene match. The TCR was taken from a human donor with T large granular lymphocyte leukemia. Some clones in this sample may be carry-over from other donors' samples. V usage is TRBV7-9 and J usage is TRBJ2-7; 8 bases line up with TRBD1. Sequencing used PBMCs. The CDR3 here is CASSQLDRGGEQYF. The CDR3 region has the DNA TGTGCCAGCAGCCAGCTAGACAGGGGAGGCGAGCAGTACTTC.